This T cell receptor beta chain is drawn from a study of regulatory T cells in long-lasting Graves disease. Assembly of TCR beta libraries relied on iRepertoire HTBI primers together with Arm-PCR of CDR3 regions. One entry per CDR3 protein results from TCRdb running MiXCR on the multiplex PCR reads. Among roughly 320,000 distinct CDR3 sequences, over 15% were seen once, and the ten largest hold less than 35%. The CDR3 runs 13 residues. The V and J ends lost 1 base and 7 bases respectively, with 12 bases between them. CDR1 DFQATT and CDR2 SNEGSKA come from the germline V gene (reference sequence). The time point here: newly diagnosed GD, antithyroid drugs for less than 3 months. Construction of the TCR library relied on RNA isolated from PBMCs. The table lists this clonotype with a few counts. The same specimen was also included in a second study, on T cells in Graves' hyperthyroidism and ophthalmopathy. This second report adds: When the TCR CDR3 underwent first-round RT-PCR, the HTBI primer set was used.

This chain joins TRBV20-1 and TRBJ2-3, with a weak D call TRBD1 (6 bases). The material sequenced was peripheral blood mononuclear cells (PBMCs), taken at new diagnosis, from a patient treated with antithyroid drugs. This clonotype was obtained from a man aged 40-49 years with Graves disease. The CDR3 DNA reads TGCAGTGCTAGAGGAGGGGGTTTTTATACGCAGTATTTT. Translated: CSARGGGFYTQYF.